These T cell receptor beta chains were read from a single sample in a study of blood T cell repertoires in COVID-19. The method was immunoSEQ multiplex PCR; TCRdb's version includes in-frame clones alone and lacks a portion of them. The data contain around 200,000 clones, over 70% of them seen just once; the ten biggest clones take up under 3.5%. The sample consisted of peripheral blood. Receptors originate from a man in his fifties or sixties with active or convalescent COVID-19. CDR3s include the opening cysteine and the closing phenylalanine or tryptophan. A D gene is named only where the DNA matches it firmly. Where a row states a size, it is once, few, many or the class of an expanded clone; other rows omit it.

V gene	clone size	D gene	CDR3 length	J gene	CDR3 DNA	CDR3 protein
TRBV9	NA	TRBD2	14	TRBJ2-1	TGTGCCAGCACCCAGAGCGGGGGGGCGAATGAGCAGTTCTTC	CASTQSGGANEQFF
TRBV2	NA	NA	13	TRBJ1-2	TGTGCCAGCAGTCAGGACAGCTACTATGGCTACACCTTC	CASSQDSYYGYTF
TRBV7-2	NA	TRBD2	15	TRBJ2-7	TGTGCCAGCAGCTTAGCTGGCCATTCTAGCGGTGGGCAGTACTTC	CASSLAGHSSGGQYF
TRBV10-3	NA	TRBD1	18	TRBJ1-1	TGTGCCATCAGTGAGTCGGCAGGGGGCGAGGGACTGAACACTGAAGCTTTCTTT	CAISESAGGEGLNTEAFF
TRBV6-6	once	TRBD1	15	TRBJ1-5	TGTGCCAGCAGAGACAGGGTCGTGGGCAATCAGCCCCAGCATTTT	CASRDRVVGNQPQHF
TRBV7-9	NA	NA	16	TRBJ1-6	TGTGCCAGCAGCCGGGACACGAGCTCCTATAATTCACCCCTCCACTTT	CASSRDTSSYNSPLHF
TRBV5-4	NA	TRBD1	15	TRBJ1-1	TGTGCCAGCAGGTCCCGGGGACAGGGGGAGACTGAAGCTTTCTTT	CASRSRGQGETEAFF
TRBV18	NA	NA	16	TRBJ1-1	TGTGCCAGCTCACCAGCCGGACAGAAGGGGAACACTGAAGCTTTCTTT	CASSPAGQKGNTEAFF
TRBV5-4	NA	NA	15	TRBJ1-2	TGTGCCAGCAGCTTATCTCAGGGGCACGGGTATGGCTACACCTTC	CASSLSQGHGYGYTF
TRBV10-1	once	NA	13	TRBJ1-1	TGCGCCAGTAGACAGCCGCCGAACACTGAAGCTTTCTTT	CASRQPPNTEAFF
TRBV4-2	NA	NA	16	TRBJ2-3	TGTGCCAGCAGCCCCCCCGGTCCCCCGGTACCAGATACGCAGTATTTT	CASSPPGPPVPDTQYF
TRBV6-5	NA	NA	13	TRBJ2-5	TGTGCCAGCAGTTACGCAGGGAGGGAGACCCAGTACTTC	CASSYAGRETQYF
TRBV19	NA	NA	15	TRBJ2-7	TGTGCCAGTAGTATCTCCGCAGGGGTCACCTACGAGCAGTACTTC	CASSISAGVTYEQYF
TRBV10-3	few	NA	12	TRBJ1-2	TGTGCCATCAGTGAGCCCGGGAACGGCTACACCTTC	CAISEPGNGYTF
TRBV7-2	NA	TRBD1	14	TRBJ1-5	TGTGCCAGCAGCTTAGCCGCAGGGGGCGGTCCCCAGCATTTT	CASSLAAGGGPQHF
TRBV5-1	NA	TRBD1	15	TRBJ2-7	TGCGCCAGCAGCCAGACGGGACAGGGGGCACGAGAGCAGTACTTC	CASSQTGQGAREQYF
TRBV6-6	NA	TRBD1	14	TRBJ1-6	TGTGCCAGCAGTAGGGGGACAGGGATCTCACCCCTCCACTTT	CASSRGTGISPLHF
TRBV19	NA	NA	16	TRBJ1-3	TGTGCCTCCGTTTCTCGCGGACTGCACTCTGGAAACACCATATATTTT	CASVSRGLHSGNTIYF
TRBV10-1	NA	TRBD2	12	TRBJ2-7	TGCGCCAGCAGTGACCGGGGACTAGCTCAGTACTTC	CASSDRGLAQYF
TRBV6-5	NA	TRBD1	14	TRBJ2-7	TGTGCCAGCAGGGCGGACAGGGGGGTCGGGGAGCAGTACTTC	CASRADRGVGEQYF
TRBV4-2	NA	TRBD1	13	TRBJ2-7	TGTGCCAGCAGCCGGGACAGGGAATACGAGCAGTACTTC	CASSRDREYEQYF
TRBV7-3	NA	NA	14	TRBJ2-3	TGTGCCAGCAGCTTAATGTCAGGGGAGGATACGCAGTATTTT	CASSLMSGEDTQYF
TRBV3-1/TRBV3-2	once	TRBD2	16	TRBJ2-3	TGTGCCAGCAGCCACCAGCGGGGGGGCGTGGCAGATACGCAGTATTTT	CASSHQRGGVADTQYF
TRBV19	NA	TRBD1	15	TRBJ1-6	TGTGCCAGTAGGACAGGGGCGTTTCATAATTCACCCCTCCACTTT	CASRTGAFHNSPLHF
TRBV5-1	NA	TRBD2	15	TRBJ2-3	TGCGCCAGCAGCTTGGTTGGGACTAGGGGGGATACGCAGTATTTT	CASSLVGTRGDTQYF
TRBV7-6	NA	TRBD1	16	TRBJ2-7	TGTGCCAGCAGCCCGGGTCCCGGGACAGCCTCCTACGAGCAGTACTTC	CASSPGPGTASYEQYF
TRBV6-5	NA	NA	13	TRBJ2-7	TGTGCCAGCACGGTCCAGCCAGGCTACGAGCAGTACTTC	CASTVQPGYEQYF
TRBV6-6	NA	NA	14	TRBJ1-5	TGTGCCAGCAACCCAGGGGATAGCAATCAGCCCCAGCATTTT	CASNPGDSNQPQHF
TRBV6-5	NA	NA	15	TRBJ1-3	TGTGCCAGCATTCCCCATCCGAGGGTTGGAAACACCATATATTTT	CASIPHPRVGNTIYF
TRBV7-8	NA	NA	14	TRBJ1-6	TGTGCCAGCAGCCAAGTAGTCGGTTTTTCACCCCTCCACTTT	CASSQVVGFSPLHF
TRBV2	NA	TRBD1	15	TRBJ2-3	TGTGCCAGCAGCAGACAGGGGGAGAGGGGGGATACGCAGTATTTT	CASSRQGERGDTQYF
TRBV27	once	NA	16	TRBJ2-1	TGTGCCAGCACCTCACTTAGTTTTAGCTCCTACAATGAGCAGTTCTTC	CASTSLSFSSYNEQFF
TRBV10-3	NA	TRBD1	13	TRBJ1-2	TGTGCCATCACCGCAACAGGGGGTGGTGGCTACACCTTC	CAITATGGGGYTF
TRBV5-8	NA	NA	13	TRBJ2-5	TGTGCCAGCAGGATGGACTATCTTGAGACCCAGTACTTC	CASRMDYLETQYF
TRBV5-1	NA	NA	17	TRBJ1-1	TGCGCCAGCAGGTACGTCGGGTTCGATATAATGAACACTGAAGCTTTCTTT	CASRYVGFDIMNTEAFF
TRBV30	NA	TRBD1	14	TRBJ1-5	TGTGCCTGGAGTGGACAGGGGGCAAATCAGCCCCAGCATTTT	CAWSGQGANQPQHF